This T cell receptor beta chain emerged from a study of T cell responses to AZD1222 COVID-19 vaccine. The V gene's germline CDR1 is KGHDR and CDR2 SFDVKD. V dropped 4 bases and J dropped 0 bases, with 7 bases sitting between them. This CDR3 has 14 residues. This clone was detected once. Clones were sequenced by immunoSEQ multiplex PCR, and TCRdb holds only the in-frame ones, with some missing. This sample has about 61,000 clones, with around nine tenths found just once. The chain has TRBV24-1 and TRBJ2-3; D perhaps matches TRBD2 (6 bases). The TCR was taken from an adult in good health. The sample was peripheral blood, taken on day 0 of AZD1222 vaccination. As DNA, the CDR3 is TGTGCCACCAGTGAACGGGGGAGCACAGATACGCAGTATTTT. It translates to CATSERGSTDTQYF.